The 11 T cell receptor beta chains below were found in one sample sequenced in a study of blood T cell repertoires in COVID-19. Libraries were prepared by immunoSEQ multiplex PCR; TCRdb keeps only in-frame clonotypes and omits some of them. The table lists about 120,000 clones, around 86% of them singletons. Sequenced: peripheral blood. These receptors originate from a man aged 40-49 years with acute or convalescent COVID-19.

CDR3 nucleotide sequence: TGTGCCTGGAGTGACCAGGGGGCGTATTACTATGGCTACACCTTC. This encodes CAWSDQGAYYYGYTF. The chain joins TRBV30 to TRBJ1-2; TRBD1 matches at 8 bases. Germline CDR1 reads GTSNPN; CDR2 reads SVGIG (reference sequence). This CDR3 has 15 amino acids. Trimming cost V 1 base and J 3 bases; bases outside gene matches: 7.

This sequence joins TRBV5-1 and TRBJ1-4, with D unresolved. The germline CDR1 and CDR2 sequences are SGHRS and YFSETQ. V was clipped by 1 base and J by 7 bases, with 11 bases between them. This CDR3 region has 14 residues. Written as DNA, the CDR3 is TGCGCCAGCAGCTTGAGTGTTGAGGGTGAAAAACTGTTTTTT. This codes for CASSLSVEGEKLFF.

The count of this clone is one. DNA of the CDR3: TGTGCCAGCGAGGGACAGAGCTACAATGAGCAGTTCTTC. It encodes CASEGQSYNEQFF. This sequence joins TRBV2 and TRBJ2-1; 7 bases fit TRBD1. Germline CDR1 SNHLY, CDR2 FYNNEI. CDR3 length equals 13 residues. V was pared by 8 bases and J by 3 bases, with 4 bases of the junction left unmatched.

The chain combines TRBV5-6 with TRBJ2-2; a possible D gene is TRBD1 (6 bases). CDR1 SGHDT and CDR2 YYEEEE come from the germline V gene. This CDR3 is built from 15 residues. Trimming removed 2 bases at V and 6 bases at J, with 14 bases between. The CDR3 here is CASSFGQSLAGELFF. CDR3 nucleotide sequence: TGTGCCAGCAGCTTCGGACAGAGTTTGGCCGGGGAGCTGTTTTTT.

In this sample, this clone turned up once. This sequence joins TRBV6-1 and TRBJ2-1; 10 positions match TRBD2. The J segment lost 9 bases and the V segment lost 2 bases, leaving 7 bases of the junction unmatched. The CDR3 is 15 residues long. Germline V gene lookup returns CDR1 MNHNS and CDR2 SASEGT. The CDR3 DNA reads TGTGCCAGCAGTGAACTCTCTAGCGGGAGCAGTGAGCAGTTCTTC. Its protein is CASSELSSGSSEQFF.

The V and J genes are TRBV5-8 and TRBJ1-2; 7 nucleotides match TRBD1. Germline V gene data show CDR1 as SGHTS and CDR2 as YDEGEE. Germline trimming cut 4 bases from V and 0 bases from J; bases unmatched to any gene: 3. This CDR3 is built from 14 residues. The CDR3 protein is CASSRDRANYGYTF. The CDR3 DNA reads as TGTGCCAGCAGCCGGGACAGAGCTAACTATGGCTACACCTTC.

The J gene is TRBJ2-2, the V gene TRBV4-2, with D unresolved. V lost 3 bases to trimming and J lost 6 bases, with 14 bases between them. The CDR3 sequence is 15 residues long. Germline V gene lookup returns CDR1 LGHNA and CDR2 YNFKEQ. CDR3 sequence reads: CASSQSGSRAGELFF. CDR3 in DNA: TGTGCCAGCAGCCAGTCCGGGTCCCGGGCCGGGGAGCTGTTTTTT.

The chain combines TRBV19 with TRBJ1-3; D is ambiguous. Germline V gene lookup returns CDR1 LNHDA and CDR2 SQIVND (reference sequence). The CDR3 extends over 14 amino acids. V was trimmed by 7 bases and J by 3 bases, leaving 13 bases between them. CDR3 nucleotides: TGTGCCAGTATGAGAGGAGGGAGTGGAAACACCATATATTTT. It is translated as CASMRGGSGNTIYF.

This sequence joins TRBV29-1 and TRBJ2-2; D ambiguous. The length of the CDR3 is 14 residues. The germline V and J ends were trimmed by 4 bases and 0 bases, with 9 bases remaining between them. In germline, CDR1 is SQVTM, CDR2 ANQGSEA. The CDR3 DNA follows: TGCAGCGTTGCCCGGTTTACGAACACCGGGGAGCTGTTTTTT. It yields the protein CSVARFTNTGELFF.

The chain has TRBV6-6 and TRBJ2-1; 11 nucleotides align to TRBD1. Germline V gene data show CDR1 as MNHNY and CDR2 as SVGAGI (reference sequence). The CDR3 has 15 residues. V lost 6 bases, J lost 8 bases, and 9 bases stayed unmatched. CDR3 nucleotide sequence: TGTGCCAGCAGGGGACAGGGGGAACCTCTAGATGAGCAGTTCTTC. Protein product: CASRGQGEPLDEQFF.

This clone appeared a single time. The J gene is TRBJ1-2, the V gene TRBV18; a possible D gene is TRBD1 (5 bases). This CDR3 has 14 residues. V was trimmed by 6 bases and J by 0 bases, leaving 11 bases between them. Germline V CDR1 and CDR2: KGHSH, LQKENI. The CDR3 loop is CASSKTAANYGYTF. The CDR3 DNA reads TGTGCCAGCTCTAAGACAGCTGCTAACTATGGCTACACCTTC.